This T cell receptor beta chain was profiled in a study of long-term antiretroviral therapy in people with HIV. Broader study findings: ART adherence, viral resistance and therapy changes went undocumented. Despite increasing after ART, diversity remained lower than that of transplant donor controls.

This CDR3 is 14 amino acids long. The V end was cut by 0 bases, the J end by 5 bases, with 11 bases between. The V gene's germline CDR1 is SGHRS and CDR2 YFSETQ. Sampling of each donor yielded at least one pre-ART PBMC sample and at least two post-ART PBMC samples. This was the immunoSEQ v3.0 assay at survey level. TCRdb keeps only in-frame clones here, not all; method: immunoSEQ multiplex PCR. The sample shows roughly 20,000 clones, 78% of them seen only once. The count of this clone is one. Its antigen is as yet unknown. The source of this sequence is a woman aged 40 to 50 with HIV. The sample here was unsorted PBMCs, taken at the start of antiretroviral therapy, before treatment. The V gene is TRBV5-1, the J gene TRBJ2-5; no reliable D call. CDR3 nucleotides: TGCGCCAGCAGCTTGGGCCAATCAAGGGAGACCCAGTACTTC. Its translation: CASSLGQSRETQYF.